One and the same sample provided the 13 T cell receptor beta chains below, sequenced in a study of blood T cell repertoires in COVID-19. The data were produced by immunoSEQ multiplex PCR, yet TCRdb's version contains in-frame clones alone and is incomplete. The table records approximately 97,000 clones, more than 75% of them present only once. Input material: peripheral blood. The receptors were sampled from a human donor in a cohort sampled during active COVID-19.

The CDR3 nucleotides read TGTGCCAGCAGTTACCGACAGGGGGATGGCTACACCTTC. This codes for CASSYRQGDGYTF. The J gene is TRBJ1-2, the V gene TRBV6-5; TRBD1 agrees at 9 bases. Germline V gene sequence: CDR1 MNHEY, CDR2 SVGAGI. The CDR3 totals 13 residues. Trimming at V came to 2 bases and at J to 6 bases, leaving 1 base not matched to a gene.

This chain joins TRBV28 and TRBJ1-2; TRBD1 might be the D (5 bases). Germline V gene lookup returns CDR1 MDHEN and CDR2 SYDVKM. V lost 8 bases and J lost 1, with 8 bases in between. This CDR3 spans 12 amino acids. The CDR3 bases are TGTGCCAGCGGGGCCAGTAACTATGGCTACACCTTC. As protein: CASGASNYGYTF.

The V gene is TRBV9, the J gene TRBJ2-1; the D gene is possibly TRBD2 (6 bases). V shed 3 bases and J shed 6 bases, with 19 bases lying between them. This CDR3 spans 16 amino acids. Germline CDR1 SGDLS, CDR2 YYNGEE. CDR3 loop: CASSGSGTPSSNEQFF. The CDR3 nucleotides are TGTGCCAGCAGCGGATCCGGGACTCCCTCTTCCAATGAGCAGTTCTTC.

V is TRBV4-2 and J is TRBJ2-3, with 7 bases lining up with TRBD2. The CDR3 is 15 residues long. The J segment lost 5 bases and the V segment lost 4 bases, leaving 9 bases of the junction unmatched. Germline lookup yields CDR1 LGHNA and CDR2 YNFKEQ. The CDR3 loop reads CASSPLAGDQDTQYF. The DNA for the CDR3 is TGTGCCAGCAGCCCGTTGGCGGGGGACCAAGATACGCAGTATTTT.

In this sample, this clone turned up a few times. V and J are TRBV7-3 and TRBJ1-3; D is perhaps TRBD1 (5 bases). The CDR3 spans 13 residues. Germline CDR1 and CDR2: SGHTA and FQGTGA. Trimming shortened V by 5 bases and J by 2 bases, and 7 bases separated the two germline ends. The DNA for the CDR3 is TGTGCCAGCAGCCTACAGGCTGGAAACACCATATATTTT. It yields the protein CASSLQAGNTIYF.

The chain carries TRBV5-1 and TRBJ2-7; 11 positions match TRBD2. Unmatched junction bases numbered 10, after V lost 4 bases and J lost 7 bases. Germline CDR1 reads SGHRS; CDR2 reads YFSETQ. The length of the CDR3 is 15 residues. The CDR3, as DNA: TGCGCCAGCAGCCTAATAGCGGGAGGGCCGGGGGAGCAGTACTTC. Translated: CASSLIAGGPGEQYF.

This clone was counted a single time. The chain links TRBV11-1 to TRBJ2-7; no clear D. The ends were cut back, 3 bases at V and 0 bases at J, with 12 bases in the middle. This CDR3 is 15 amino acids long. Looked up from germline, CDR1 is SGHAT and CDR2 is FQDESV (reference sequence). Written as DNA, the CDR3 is TGTGCCAGCAGCTTCTTGGCAGGCTTCTCCTACGAGCAGTACTTC. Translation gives CASSFLAGFSYEQYF. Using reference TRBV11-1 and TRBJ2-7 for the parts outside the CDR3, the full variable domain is EAEVAQSPRYKITEKSQAVAFWCDPISGHATLYWYRQILGQGPELLVQFQDESVVDDSQLPKDRFSAERLKGVDSTLKIQPAELGDSAMYLCASSFLAGFSYEQYFGPGTRLTVT.

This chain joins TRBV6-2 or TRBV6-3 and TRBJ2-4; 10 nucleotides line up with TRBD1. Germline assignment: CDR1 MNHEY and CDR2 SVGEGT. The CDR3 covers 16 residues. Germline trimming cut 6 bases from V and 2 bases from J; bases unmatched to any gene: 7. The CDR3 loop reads CASSQTGGASKNIQYF. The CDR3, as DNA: TGTGCCAGCAGCCAGACAGGGGGCGCATCCAAAAACATTCAGTACTTC.

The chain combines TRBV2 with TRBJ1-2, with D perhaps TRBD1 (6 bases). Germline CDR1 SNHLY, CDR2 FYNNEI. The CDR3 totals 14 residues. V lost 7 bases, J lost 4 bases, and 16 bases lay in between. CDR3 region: CASTQEDSAYGYTF. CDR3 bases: TGTGCCAGCACCCAGGAGGACAGCGCCTATGGCTACACCTTC.

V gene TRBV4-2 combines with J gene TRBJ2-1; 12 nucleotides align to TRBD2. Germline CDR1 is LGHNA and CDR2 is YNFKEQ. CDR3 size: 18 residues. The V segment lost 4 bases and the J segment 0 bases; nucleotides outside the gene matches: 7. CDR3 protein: CASSPGLAGRSSYNEQFF. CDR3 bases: TGTGCCAGCAGCCCCGGACTAGCGGGACGTAGCTCCTACAATGAGCAGTTCTTC.

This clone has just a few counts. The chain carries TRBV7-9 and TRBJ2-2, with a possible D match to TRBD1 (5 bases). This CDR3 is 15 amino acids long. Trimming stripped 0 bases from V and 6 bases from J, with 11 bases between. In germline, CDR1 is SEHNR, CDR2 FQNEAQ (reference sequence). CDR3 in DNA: TGTGCCAGCAGCTTAGCAGGGGAAGGGGCCGGGGAGCTGTTTTTT. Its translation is CASSLAGEGAGELFF.

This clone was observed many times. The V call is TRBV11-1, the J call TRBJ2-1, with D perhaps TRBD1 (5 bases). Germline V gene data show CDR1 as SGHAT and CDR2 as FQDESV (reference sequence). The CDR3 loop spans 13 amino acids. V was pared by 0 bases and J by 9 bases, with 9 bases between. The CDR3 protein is CASSLAGVGEQFF. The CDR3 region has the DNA TGTGCCAGCAGCTTAGCAGGGGTCGGTGAGCAGTTCTTC.

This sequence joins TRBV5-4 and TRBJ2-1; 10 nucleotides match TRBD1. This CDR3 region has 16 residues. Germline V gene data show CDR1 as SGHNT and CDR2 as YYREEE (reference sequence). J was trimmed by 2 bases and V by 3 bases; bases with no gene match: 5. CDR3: CASSSGGTGAYNEQFF. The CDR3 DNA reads TGTGCCAGCAGCTCGGGGGGGACAGGGGCCTACAATGAGCAGTTCTTC.